This T cell receptor beta chain appears in the sequencing data of a study of blood T cell repertoires in COVID-19. Study information: Acute and convalescent COVID-19 samples came from the United States, Italy and Spain. The analysed material was cDNA or gDNA that came from T cells, B-cell-depleted T cells, or PBMCs.

Authors' analysis steps: Amplification from reference gene primers served as the basis for estimated nucleated cell counts. Data came from immunoSEQ multiplex PCR; TCRdb stores just in-frame clones and leaves some out. V, J and clone size are those of that table, while D and trimming were read from the DNA. The profile shows about 98,000 clones, roughly nine tenths of them singletons. Source material: peripheral blood. The sequence came from a man between 65 and 85 years old with acute or convalescent COVID-19.

CDR3 sequence (DNA): TGTGCCAGCAGCGGCACGCGACAGGGGGAAGCTTTCTTT. Amino acid sequence: CASSGTRQGEAFF. The chain uses TRBV6-5 and TRBJ1-1; TRBD1 matches at 8 bases. Germline loops: CDR1 MNHEY, CDR2 SVGAGI. The CDR3 covers 13 residues. Losses at the gene ends were 6 bases for V and 8 bases for J; bases not matched to a gene: 8.